This is a list of T cell receptor beta chains from one sample in a study of STAT3 mutations in large granular lymphocyte leukemia. Assay used: immunoSEQ multiplex PCR; TCRdb lists only in-frame clones, some missing. Among just over 15,000 clones listed, 80% to 95% were seen once. The specimen was peripheral blood mononuclear cells. Receptor source: a woman aged 50 to 65 with T-cell large granular lymphocyte leukemia. Some clones in this sample may be carry-over from other donors' samples. Both conserved end residues are part of each CDR3. Fields, in order: J gene, V gene, CDR3 length, D gene, clone size, CDR3 protein, CDR3 DNA. A D gene is named only where the DNA matches it firmly. Some rows have no size entry. The others give once, few or many, or a class for an expanded clone.

>TRBJ1-1|TRBV7-8|17|NA|NA
CASSLGYTGSRNTEAFF
TGTGCCAGCAGCTTAGGATACACAGGGAGTAGGAACACTGAAGCTTTCTTT
>TRBJ2-1|TRBV7-8|15|TRBD2|NA
CASSFSLAGYNEQFF
TGTGCCAGCAGCTTTAGTCTAGCGGGTTACAATGAGCAGTTCTTC
>TRBJ1-1|TRBV29-1|12|NA|NA
CSVVQGGAEAFF
TGCAGCGTTGTACAGGGAGGCGCTGAAGCTTTCTTT
>TRBJ1-5|TRBV27|15|NA|NA
CASSHGTGGNQPQHF
TGTGCCAGCAGTCACGGGACGGGGGGCAATCAGCCCCAGCATTTT
>TRBJ1-1|TRBV6-5|13|NA|NA
CASRTGQSTEAFF
TGTGCCAGCAGGACCGGACAGAGCACTGAAGCTTTCTTT
>TRBJ2-3|TRBV7-2|13|NA|NA
CASSLAGQGTQYF
TGTGCCAGCAGCTTAGCGGGGCAGGGTACGCAGTATTTT
>TRBJ2-1|TRBV6-6|12|NA|NA
CATGGRRDEQFF
TGTGCCACAGGGGGGCGCAGGGATGAGCAGTTCTTC
>TRBJ2-1|TRBV4-1|15|TRBD2|NA
CASSQQAGVYNEQFF
TGCGCCAGCAGCCAACAAGCGGGGGTCTACAATGAGCAGTTCTTC
>TRBJ1-2|TRBV7-9|14|TRBD1|NA
CASSSGQGGYGYTF
TGTGCCAGCAGCTCCGGACAGGGGGGCTATGGCTACACCTTC
>TRBJ2-1|TRBV9|17|NA|NA
CASSVAPRTTRADEQFF
TGTGCCAGCAGCGTAGCTCCCCGGACTACGCGTGCAGATGAGCAGTTCTTC
>TRBJ2-3|TRBV18|13|NA|NA
CASSPPPGDTQYF
TGTGCCAGCTCACCACCTCCGGGGGATACGCAGTATTTT
>TRBJ1-5|TRBV7-9|16|NA|once
CASSPGSSMRNQPQHF
TGTGCCAGCAGCCCCGGGTCGTCTATGCGCAATCAGCCCCAGCATTTT
>TRBJ2-7|TRBV7-9|15|NA|NA
CASSSRQGGRYEQYF
TGTGCCAGCAGCTCGAGACAAGGAGGGAGGTACGAGCAGTACTTC
>TRBJ2-7|TRBV19|13|TRBD2|NA
CASRTSGTSEQYF
TGTGCCTCTAGGACTAGCGGGACTTCCGAGCAGTACTTC
>TRBJ1-2|TRBV5-6|15|TRBD1|once
CASRSRDREIYGYTF
TGTGCCAGCAGATCACGGGACAGGGAAATTTATGGCTACACCTTC
>TRBJ1-2|TRBV7-9|16|NA|NA
CASSLGESPFLGGYTF
TGTGCCAGCAGCTTAGGGGAGAGTCCGTTCCTCGGGGGCTACACCTTC
>TRBJ2-7|TRBV29-1|12|TRBD1|once
CSVATGAYEQYF
TGCAGCGTTGCTACAGGGGCCTACGAGCAGTACTTC
>TRBJ2-7|TRBV27|16|TRBD2|NA
CASSLSLAAISYEQYF
TGTGCCAGCAGTTTATCCCTAGCGGCAATCTCCTACGAGCAGTACTTC
>TRBJ1-2|TRBV18|14|NA|once
CASSLGQRNYGYTF
TGTGCCAGCTCACTTGGACAGAGAAACTATGGCTACACCTTC
>TRBJ2-7|TRBV10-3|13|NA|NA
CAISGGGNAEQYF
TGTGCCATCAGTGGTGGAGGGAACGCCGAGCAGTACTTC
>TRBJ1-1|TRBV11-2|14|NA|NA
CASSIQGLNTEAFF
TGTGCCAGCAGCATACAGGGTTTGAACACTGAAGCTTTCTTT
>TRBJ2-5|TRBV2|15|TRBD2|NA
CASTLAGVSQETQYF
TGTGCCAGCACCCTTGCGGGAGTATCCCAAGAGACCCAGTACTTC
>TRBJ2-7|TRBV27|15|TRBD2|NA
CASTDHPSGTYEQYF
TGTGCCAGCACCGACCACCCTAGCGGGACCTACGAGCAGTACTTC
>TRBJ2-2|TRBV23-1|15|TRBD1|NA
CASPPAGGNTGELFF
TGCGCCAGCCCCCCGGCAGGGGGAAACACCGGGGAGCTGTTTTTT
>TRBJ2-1|TRBV30|14|NA|NA
CAWKPGEVYNEQFF
TGTGCCTGGAAGCCGGGAGAAGTCTACAATGAGCAGTTCTTC
>TRBJ1-3|TRBV10-2|13|NA|NA
CASSESWSTDWNF
TGCGCCAGCAGTGAGTCCTGGTCTACGGATTGGAATTTT
>TRBJ1-3|TRBV5-1|14|NA|NA
CASKGTEIGNTIYF
TGCGCCAGCAAGGGAACGGAGATTGGAAACACCATATATTTT
>TRBJ1-2|TRBV27|18|NA|NA
CASSLRVGVPGSGYGYTF
TGTGCCAGCAGTTTAAGGGTAGGGGTGCCGGGTTCGGGCTATGGCTACACCTTC
>TRBJ2-2|TRBV7-2|15|NA|NA
CASSLSSGTTGELFF
TGTGCCAGCAGCTTATCCTCAGGGACGACCGGGGAGCTGTTTTTT
>TRBJ2-7|TRBV6-5|15|NA|NA
CASSYSEGPAGEQYF
TGTGCCAGCAGTTACAGTGAAGGGCCAGCCGGCGAGCAGTACTTC
>TRBJ2-5|TRBV7-9|16|NA|NA
CASSLDGGAWAETQYF
TGTGCCAGCAGCTTAGATGGGGGTGCCTGGGCAGAGACCCAGTACTTC
>TRBJ2-3|TRBV6-1|15|NA|once
CASSEGGASTDTQYF
TGTGCCAGCAGTGAAGGCGGGGCTAGCACAGATACGCAGTATTTT
>TRBJ2-7|TRBV5-1|15|NA|NA
CASSPRPGSTYEQYF
TGCGCCAGCAGCCCCCGCCCCGGGAGCACCTACGAGCAGTACTTC
>TRBJ1-2|TRBV7-2|14|TRBD1|NA
CASSMPTGGYGYTF
TGTGCCAGCAGCATGCCGACAGGGGGGTACGGCTACACCTTC
>TRBJ1-1|TRBV18|15|NA|NA
CASSPKVSMNTEAFF
TGTGCCAGCTCACCAAAGGTGTCGATGAACACTGAAGCTTTCTTT
>TRBJ2-1|TRBV6-4|14|TRBD1|NA
CASSSDRFNNEQFF
TGTGCCAGCAGTTCGGACAGGTTTAACAATGAGCAGTTCTTC
>TRBJ2-6|TRBV27|16|NA|NA
CASSLSSPPGANVLTF
TGTGCCAGCAGTTTATCCAGTCCTCCTGGGGCCAACGTCCTGACTTTC
>TRBJ2-1|TRBV30|10|NA|NA
CAWTGTEQFF
TGTGCCTGGACAGGAACCGAGCAGTTCTTC
>TRBJ2-7|TRBV18|16|TRBD2|once
CASSLRALAGDQEQYF
TGTGCCAGCTCACTACGGGCACTAGCGGGAGATCAGGAGCAGTACTTC
>TRBJ2-7|TRBV28|15|NA|NA
CASSWDSGQTYEQYF
TGTGCCAGCAGTTGGGACTCGGGACAAACCTACGAGCAGTACTTC
>TRBJ2-7|TRBV18|13|TRBD1|NA
CASSFDREAEQYF
TGTGCCAGCTCATTTGACAGGGAAGCCGAGCAGTACTTC
>TRBJ2-3|TRBV7-2|17|TRBD1|NA
CASSPGGGRGRGDTQYF
TGTGCCAGCAGCCCAGGGGGTGGCAGGGGGCGCGGGGATACGCAGTATTTT
>TRBJ2-3|TRBV7-9|16|TRBD2|NA
CASSPLPSGTTDTQYF
TGTGCCAGCAGCCCGCTCCCTAGCGGGACCACAGATACGCAGTATTTT
>TRBJ2-3|TRBV7-3|15|TRBD2|NA
CASRDGSGRADTQYF
TGTGCCAGCAGGGACGGCAGCGGGAGAGCGGATACGCAGTATTTT
>TRBJ2-5|TRBV6-5|14|NA|NA
CASSYSAGIETQYF
TGTGCCAGCAGTTACTCGGCGGGGATAGAGACCCAGTACTTC
>TRBJ2-1|TRBV18|15|NA|NA
CASSPRRGKHNEQFF
TGTGCCAGCTCACCGCGACGGGGAAAACACAATGAGCAGTTCTTC
>TRBJ2-1|TRBV7-2|15|TRBD2|NA
CASSPTSGPYNEQFF
TGTGCCAGCAGCCCGACTAGCGGCCCTTACAATGAGCAGTTCTTC
>TRBJ2-7|TRBV30|12|NA|NA
CAWSRDSYEQYF
TGTGCCTGGAGTCGGGACTCTTACGAGCAGTACTTC